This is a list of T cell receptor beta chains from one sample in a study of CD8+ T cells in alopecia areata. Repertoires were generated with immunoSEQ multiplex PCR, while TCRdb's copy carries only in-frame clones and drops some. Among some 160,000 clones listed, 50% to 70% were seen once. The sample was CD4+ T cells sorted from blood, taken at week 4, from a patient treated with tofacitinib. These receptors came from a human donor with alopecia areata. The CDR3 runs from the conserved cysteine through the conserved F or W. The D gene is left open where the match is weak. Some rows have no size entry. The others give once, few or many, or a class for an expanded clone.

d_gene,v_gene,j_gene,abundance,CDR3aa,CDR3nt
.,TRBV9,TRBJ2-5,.,CASSVEGLNQETQYF,TGTGCCAGCAGCGTAGAAGGACTCAATCAAGAGACCCAGTACTTC
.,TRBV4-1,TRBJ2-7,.,CASSQGPFYEQYF,TGCGCCAGCAGCCAAGGCCCGTTCTACGAGCAGTACTTC
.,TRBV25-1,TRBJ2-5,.,CASSEKTQYF,TGTGCCAGCAGTGAAAAGACCCAGTACTTC
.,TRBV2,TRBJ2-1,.,CASTSGLGYNEQFF,TGTGCCAGCACCTCGGGACTCGGCTACAATGAGCAGTTCTTC
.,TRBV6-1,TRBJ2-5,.,CASSARYQETQYF,TGTGCCAGCAGTGCTAGGTACCAAGAGACCCAGTACTTC
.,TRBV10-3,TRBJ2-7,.,CAISEGGSWGYEQYF,TGTGCCATCAGTGAGGGAGGGAGTTGGGGCTACGAGCAGTACTTC
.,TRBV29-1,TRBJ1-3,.,CSVAWGNTIYF,TGCAGCGTTGCATGGGGGAACACCATATATTTT
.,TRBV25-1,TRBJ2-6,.,CASSSSGSGANVLTF,TGTGCCAGCAGCTCTTCCGGCTCTGGGGCCAACGTCCTGACTTTC
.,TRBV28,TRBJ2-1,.,CASSNQGSSYNEQFF,TGTGCCAGCAGTAATCAGGGTAGCTCCTACAATGAGCAGTTCTTC
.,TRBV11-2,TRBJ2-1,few,CASSRATYNEQFF,TGTGCCAGCAGCCGGGCTACCTACAATGAGCAGTTCTTC
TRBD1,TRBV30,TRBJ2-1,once,CAWSGDRGLGNEQFF,TGTGCCTGGAGTGGGGACAGGGGGCTCGGCAATGAGCAGTTCTTC
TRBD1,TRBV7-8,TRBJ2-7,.,CASSIGQGAGEQYF,TGTGCCAGCAGCATAGGACAGGGGGCGGGCGAGCAGTACTTC
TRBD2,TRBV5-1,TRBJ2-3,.,CASSSAGGTDTQYF,TGCGCCAGCAGCTCAGCGGGGGGCACAGATACGCAGTATTTT
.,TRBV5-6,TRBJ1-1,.,CASSLGSETEAFF,TGTGCCAGCAGCTTGGGCAGCGAGACTGAAGCTTTCTTT
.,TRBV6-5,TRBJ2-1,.,CASSYTAREQFF,TGTGCCAGCAGTTACACCGCCAGGGAGCAGTTCTTC
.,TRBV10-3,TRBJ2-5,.,CATALGGKETQYF,TGTGCCACCGCGCTGGGAGGAAAAGAGACCCAGTACTTC
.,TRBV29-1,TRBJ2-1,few,CSVAERRGGGSYNEQFF,TGCAGCGTTGCCGAGCGCAGAGGGGGGGGCTCCTACAATGAGCAGTTCTTC
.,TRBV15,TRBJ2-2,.,CATSSNGELFF,TGTGCCACCAGCAGCAACGGGGAGCTGTTTTTT
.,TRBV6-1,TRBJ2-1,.,CASSEPGLSIGEQFF,TGTGCCAGCAGTGAACCGGGACTCTCTATCGGTGAGCAGTTCTTC
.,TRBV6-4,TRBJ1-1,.,CASSPGRNTEAFF,TGTGCCAGCAGTCCAGGCAGGAACACTGAAGCTTTCTTT
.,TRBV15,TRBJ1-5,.,CATSRVMGTVNSNQPQHF,TGTGCCACCAGCAGAGTCATGGGGACCGTTAATAGCAATCAGCCCCAGCATTTT
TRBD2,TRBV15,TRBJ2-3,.,CATSVRGVDTDTQYF,TGTGCCACCAGCGTGCGGGGGGTTGACACAGATACGCAGTATTTT
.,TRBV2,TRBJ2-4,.,CASSEVLGAKNIQYF,TGTGCCAGCAGTGAGGTCTTGGGGGCCAAAAACATTCAGTACTTC
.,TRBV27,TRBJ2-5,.,CASSFLGAEETQYF,TGTGCCAGCAGTTTCCTAGGCGCCGAAGAGACCCAGTACTTC
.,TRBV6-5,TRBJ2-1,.,CASSRGGRPYNEQFF,TGTGCCAGCAGTCGAGGGGGGCGTCCCTACAATGAGCAGTTCTTC
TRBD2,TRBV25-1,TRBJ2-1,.,CASRGGSSYNEQFF,TGTGCCAGCAGGGGGGGGAGCTCCTACAATGAGCAGTTCTTC
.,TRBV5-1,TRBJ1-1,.,CASSLEFGGNTEAFF,TGCGCCAGCAGCTTGGAGTTCGGGGGGAACACTGAAGCTTTCTTT
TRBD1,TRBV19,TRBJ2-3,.,CASSKRDRPDTQYF,TGTGCCAGTAGTAAAAGGGACAGACCAGATACGCAGTATTTT
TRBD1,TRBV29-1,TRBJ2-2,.,CSVSGGQNTGELFF,TGCAGCGTTTCAGGGGGTCAGAACACCGGGGAGCTGTTTTTT
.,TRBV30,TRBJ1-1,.,CACNRVGISGNTEAFF,TGTGCCTGCAACAGGGTTGGGATCTCGGGGAACACTGAAGCTTTCTTT
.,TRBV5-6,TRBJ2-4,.,CASSTTGNRFQNIQYF,TGTGCCAGCAGCACCACAGGGAATAGGTTTCAAAACATTCAGTACTTC
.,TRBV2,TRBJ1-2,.,CASGRVGYGYTF,TGTGCCAGCGGGAGGGTAGGCTATGGCTACACCTTC
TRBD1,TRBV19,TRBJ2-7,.,CASSLDRGTYEQYF,TGTGCCAGTAGTCTCGACAGGGGAACCTACGAGCAGTACTTC
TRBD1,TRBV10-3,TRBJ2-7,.,CAIKGTGPSYEQYF,TGTGCCATCAAAGGGACAGGTCCATCCTACGAGCAGTACTTC
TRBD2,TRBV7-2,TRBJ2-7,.,CASSPRGGSRGYEQYF,TGTGCCAGCAGCCCCCGGGGGGGTTCGCGAGGCTACGAGCAGTACTTC